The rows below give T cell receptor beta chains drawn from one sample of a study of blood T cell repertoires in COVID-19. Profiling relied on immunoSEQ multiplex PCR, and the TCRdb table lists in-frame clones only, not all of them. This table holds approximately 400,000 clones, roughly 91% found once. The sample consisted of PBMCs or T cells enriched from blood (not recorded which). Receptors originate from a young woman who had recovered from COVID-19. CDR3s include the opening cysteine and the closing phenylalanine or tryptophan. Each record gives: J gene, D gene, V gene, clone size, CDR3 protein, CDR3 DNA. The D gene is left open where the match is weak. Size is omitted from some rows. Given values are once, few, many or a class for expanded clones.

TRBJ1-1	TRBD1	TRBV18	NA	CASSLNPHQGGNTEAFF	TGTGCCAGCTCACTAAATCCGCATCAGGGGGGGAACACTGAAGCTTTCTTT
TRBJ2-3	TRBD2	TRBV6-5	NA	CASRVGGTDTQYF	TGTGCCAGCAGGGTCGGGGGGACAGATACGCAGTATTTT
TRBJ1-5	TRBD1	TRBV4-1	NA	CASSQDRSRGVYQPQHF	TGCGCCAGCAGCCAAGATCGCTCCAGGGGGGTATATCAGCCCCAGCATTTT
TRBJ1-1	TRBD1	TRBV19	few	CASSITRGHTEAFF	TGTGCCAGTAGTATTACCAGGGGGCACACTGAAGCTTTCTTT
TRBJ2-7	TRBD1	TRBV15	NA	CATSRVGTGAYEQYF	TGTGCCACCAGCAGAGTCGGGACAGGGGCCTACGAGCAGTACTTC
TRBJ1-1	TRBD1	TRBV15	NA	CATSRRQGADWGTEAFF	TGTGCCACCAGCAGGAGACAGGGGGCCGATTGGGGGACTGAAGCTTTCTTT
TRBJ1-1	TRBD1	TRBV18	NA	CASSLGQGGSEAFF	TGTGCCAGCTCACTCGGACAGGGGGGGTCTGAAGCTTTCTTT
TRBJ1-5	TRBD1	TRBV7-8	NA	CASSPTTGTANQPQHF	TGTGCCAGCAGCCCAACTACCGGGACAGCTAATCAGCCCCAGCATTTT
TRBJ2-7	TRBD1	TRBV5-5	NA	CASSRGQGIDEQYF	TGTGCCAGCAGCCGGGGACAGGGAATAGACGAGCAGTACTTC
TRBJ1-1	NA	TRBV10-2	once	CASSQGRGATEAFF	TGCGCCAGCAGCCAGGGGAGAGGGGCCACTGAAGCTTTCTTT
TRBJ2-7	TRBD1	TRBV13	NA	CASSAVGQGESDEQYF	TGTGCCAGCAGCGCGGTCGGACAGGGGGAATCGGACGAGCAGTACTTC
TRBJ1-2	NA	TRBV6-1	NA	CASSDRLVYTF	TGTGCCAGCAGTGACCGACTCGTGTACACCTTC
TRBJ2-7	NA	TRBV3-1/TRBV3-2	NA	CASSQEPTRSYEQYF	TGTGCCAGCAGCCAAGAACCGACTAGATCCTACGAGCAGTACTTC
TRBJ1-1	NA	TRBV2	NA	CASSRGTGLEAFF	TGTGCCAGCAGCCGGGGGACCGGGCTTGAAGCTTTCTTT
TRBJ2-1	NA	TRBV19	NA	CASSITGTAVNEQFF	TGTGCCAGTAGTATCACAGGCACCGCGGTCAATGAGCAGTTCTTC
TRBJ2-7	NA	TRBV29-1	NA	CSVEKRQTTDSSYEQYF	TGCAGCGTCGAGAAGCGACAAACGACAGACTCCTCCTACGAGCAGTACTTC
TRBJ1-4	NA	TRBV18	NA	CASSPRATNEKLFF	TGTGCCAGCTCACCCAGGGCAACTAATGAAAAACTGTTTTTT
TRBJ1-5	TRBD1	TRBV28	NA	CASSLGTGDSNQPQHF	TGTGCCAGCAGTTTAGGGACAGGAGATAGCAATCAGCCCCAGCATTTT
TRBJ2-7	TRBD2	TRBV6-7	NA	CASSYSTGGDSYEQYF	TGTGCCAGCAGTTACTCGACCGGGGGGGACTCTTACGAGCAGTACTTC
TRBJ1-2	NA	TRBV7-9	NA	CASSLGTRTAGYGYTF	TGTGCCAGCAGCTTAGGGACCAGGACAGCCGGCTATGGCTACACCTTC
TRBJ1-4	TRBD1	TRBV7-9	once	CASSSSDRGEEKLFF	TGTGCCAGCAGCTCCTCGGACAGGGGAGAAGAAAAACTGTTTTTT
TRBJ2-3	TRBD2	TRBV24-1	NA	CATSDLTSGGTDTQYF	TGTGCCACCAGTGATTTAACTAGCGGGGGAACAGATACGCAGTATTTT
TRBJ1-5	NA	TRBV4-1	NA	CASSQEWRSNQPQHF	TGCGCCAGCAGCCAAGAGTGGCGGAGCAATCAGCCCCAGCATTTT
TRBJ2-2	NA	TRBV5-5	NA	CASTGQNTGELFF	TGTGCCAGCACCGGACAGAACACCGGGGAGCTGTTTTTT
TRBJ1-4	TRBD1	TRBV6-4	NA	CASSPGQGYEKLFF	TGTGCCAGCAGCCCGGGACAGGGGTATGAAAAACTGTTTTTT
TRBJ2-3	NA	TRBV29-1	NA	CSVGADTQYF	TGCAGCGTTGGTGCGGATACGCAGTATTTT
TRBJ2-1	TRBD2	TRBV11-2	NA	CASSLVGTSGSNEQFF	TGTGCCAGCAGCTTAGTTGGGACTAGCGGTAGCAATGAGCAGTTCTTC
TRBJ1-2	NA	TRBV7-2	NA	CASSSYGQGKGTF	TGTGCCAGCAGCTCATATGGGCAGGGGAAAGGCACCTTC
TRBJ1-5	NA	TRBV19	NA	CASSIGGREGQPQHF	TGTGCCAGTAGTATAGGAGGCAGGGAGGGGCAGCCCCAGCATTTT
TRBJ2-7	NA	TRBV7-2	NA	CASSLGGGEQYF	TGTGCCAGCAGCTTAGGGGGAGGCGAGCAGTACTTC
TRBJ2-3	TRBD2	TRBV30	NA	CAWSRGGAEDTQYF	TGTGCCTGGAGTCGCGGGGGGGCTGAAGATACGCAGTATTTT
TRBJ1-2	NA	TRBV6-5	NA	CASSPESHYDGYTF	TGTGCCAGCAGTCCAGAGTCCCACTATGATGGCTACACCTTC
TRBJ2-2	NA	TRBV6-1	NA	CASSERNRAGGELFF	TGTGCCAGCAGTGAACGGAACAGGGCCGGCGGGGAGCTGTTTTTT
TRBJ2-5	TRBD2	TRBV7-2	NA	CASRSGGAWDQYF	TGTGCCAGCAGGAGCGGGGGGGCCTGGGACCAGTACTTC
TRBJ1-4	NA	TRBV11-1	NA	CASSWAATNEKLFF	TGTGCCAGCAGTTGGGCTGCAACTAATGAAAAACTGTTTTTT
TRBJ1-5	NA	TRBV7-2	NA	CASSLAIGFSNQPQHF	TGTGCCAGCAGCTTAGCCATCGGTTTTAGCAATCAGCCCCAGCATTTT
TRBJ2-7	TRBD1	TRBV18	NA	CASSRTTGGDSYEQYF	TGTGCCAGCTCACGAACGACAGGGGGCGACTCCTACGAGCAGTACTTC
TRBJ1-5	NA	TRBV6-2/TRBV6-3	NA	CASSYARQKSNQPQHF	TGTGCCAGCAGTTACGCTAGACAGAAGAGCAATCAGCCCCAGCATTTT
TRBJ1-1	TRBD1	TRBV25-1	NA	CASSWGQNLNTEAFF	TGTGCCAGCAGTTGGGGACAGAACCTGAACACTGAAGCTTTCTTT
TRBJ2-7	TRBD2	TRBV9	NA	CASSGGGSGGPQYF	TGTGCCAGCAGCGGGGGCGGGAGCGGGGGTCCACAGTACTTC
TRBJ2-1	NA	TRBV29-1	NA	CSVEDLGRANSEQFF	TGCAGCGTTGAAGATCTTGGCAGGGCTAATTCTGAGCAGTTCTTC
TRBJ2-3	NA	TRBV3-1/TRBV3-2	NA	CASSQAGGYNTQYF	TGTGCCAGCAGCCAAGCTGGGGGCTACAATACGCAGTATTTT
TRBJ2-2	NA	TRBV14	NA	CASSSRRVGGTGELFF	TGTGCCAGCAGCTCCCGCAGGGTAGGCGGAACCGGGGAGCTGTTTTTT
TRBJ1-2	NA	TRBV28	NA	CASSSAVTYGYTF	TGTGCCAGCAGTTCCGCAGTAACCTATGGCTACACCTTC
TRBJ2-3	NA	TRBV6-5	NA	CASSYGASDTQYF	TGTGCCAGCAGTTATGGGGCGTCAGATACGCAGTATTTT